This entry is about one TCR beta chain. Its antigen is still unknown. The CDR3 spans 15 residues. V dropped 0 bases and J dropped 0; count of bases not matched to a gene: 3. CDR1 is SQVTM and CDR2 is ANQGSEA in the germline V gene. TCRdb's copy holds only in-frame clones and misses some; the assay was immunoSEQ multiplex PCR. The profile covers 45,000 to 75,000 clones, with 90% to 95% appearing a single time and 5.5% to 7% taken by the ten largest. These data come from a study of human thymus T cells. Points from the study as a whole: Usage of V and J genes appeared biased in thymic and blood repertoires.

The donor group consisted of healthy Finnish infants who were having corrective surgery for congenital heart defects. Only four of the eight donors provided an approximately 0.45-1 mL blood sample. Blood DNA came from all available leukocytes, not a fixed cell number. This TCR was recovered from a boy in the first two years of life with a congenital heart defect but otherwise immunologically healthy. The sequencing input was blood. This chain joins TRBV29-1 and TRBJ1-1; 8 bases fit TRBD1. CDR3 sequence reads: CSVEDRGLMNTEAFF. The CDR3 DNA reads TGCAGCGTTGAAGACAGGGGGCTCATGAACACTGAAGCTTTCTTT.